The entry that follows covers one TCR beta chain sequence. A single record per CDR3 protein comes from TCRdb applying MiXCR to the RT-PCR reads. This sample carries hundreds of thousands of distinct CDR3 sequences, about 14% of them seen once, and the ten largest clones take 3% to 4.5%. The CDR3 contains 17 residues. With 0 bases removed from V and 0 bases from J, the gap between germline ends came to 13 bases. Germline V gives CDR1 SGHRS, CDR2 YFSETQ. Input material: memory CD4+ T cells from blood. The chain couples TRBV5-1 to TRBJ2-1, with TRBD2 as a possible D gene (6 bases). The source is a female donor in good health, serving as a healthy control. The CDR3 here is CASSLAPLASSYNEQFF. Here the CDR3 DNA reads TGCGCCAGCAGCTTGGCCCCCCTAGCGAGCTCCTACAATGAGCAGTTCTTC.